The 2 T cell receptor beta chains in this list originate from one sample, sequenced in a study of shared clonotypes between healthy human individuals. This table comes from immunoSEQ multiplex PCR, and its TCRdb copy is limited to in-frame clones, with some not included. This table holds around 2.1 million clones, about 92% found once. Terminally differentiated effector memory CD45RA+ cells were left out of the naive CD8 fraction, which was CD45RO-negative and positively selected for CCR7. Specimen: naive CD8+ T cells from PBMCs. These receptors were collected from a man younger than 35 in good health. Some clones in this sample may be carry-over from other donors' samples.

This clone came up a few times. The rearrangement uses TRBV5-4 and TRBJ1-1; D not certain. The CDR3 totals 13 residues. Trimming removed 2 bases at V and 4 bases at J, with 9 bases between. The germline CDR1 and CDR2 sequences are SGHNT and YYREEE (reference sequence). The CDR3 is CASSFGSPTEAFF. The CDR3 DNA is TGTGCCAGCAGCTTCGGCTCTCCCACTGAAGCTTTCTTT.

Of note for this clone: Germline and junction disagree at one end, which may indicate a read error. The chain's CDR3 is CASTQRAGTALNQPQHF. In nucleotides, the CDR3 is TGCGCCAGCACCCAAAGGGCGGGGACAGCACTAAATCAGCCCCAGCATTTT. V gene TRBV4-1 combines with J gene TRBJ1-5, with 7 bases aligning to TRBD1. This CDR3 has 17 amino acids. Germline loops: CDR1 MGHRA, CDR2 YSYEKL.